This TCR beta chain appears in the sequencing data of a study of blood T cell repertoires in COVID-19. Study at large: Some COVID-19 samples were acute and others convalescent; all came from the United States, Italy and Spain. Nucleic acid was either cDNA or gDNA, and it came from T cells, B-cell-depleted T cells, or PBMCs.

Trimming at V came to 5 bases and at J to 2 bases, leaving 1 base not matched to a gene. Germline V gives CDR1 MNHEY, CDR2 SVGEGT. The CDR3 runs to 14 residues. Per the study methods: Cell counts per sample came from amplifying reference gene primers. TCRdb keeps only in-frame clones here, not all; method: immunoSEQ multiplex PCR. The V and J calls and clone size are taken from that table; D and trimming were inferred from the DNA. The sample has about 190,000 clones; around 79% are singletons. In the case of this clone: This may be a read error, as it is one base from a much larger clone.

Sequencing input: peripheral blood. The V gene is TRBV6-2 or TRBV6-3, the J gene TRBJ2-3, with TRBD2 matching over 10 bases. The sequence came from a man aged 45-65 years who had recovered from COVID-19. CDR3 in DNA: TGTGCCAGCAGTAGCGGGAGGGCCACAGATACGCAGTATTTT. It is translated as CASSSGRATDTQYF.